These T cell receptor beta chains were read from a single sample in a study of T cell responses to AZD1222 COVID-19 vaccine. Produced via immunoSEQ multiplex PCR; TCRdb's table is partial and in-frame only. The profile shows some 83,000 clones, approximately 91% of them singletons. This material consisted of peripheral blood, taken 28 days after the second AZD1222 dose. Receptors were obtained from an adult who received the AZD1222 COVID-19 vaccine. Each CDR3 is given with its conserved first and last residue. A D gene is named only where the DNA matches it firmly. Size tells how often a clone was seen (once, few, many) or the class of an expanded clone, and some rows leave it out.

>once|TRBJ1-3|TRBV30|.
TGTGCCTGGAAAAAAACTGGAAACACCATATATTTT
CAWKKTGNTIYF
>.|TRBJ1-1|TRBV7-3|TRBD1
TGTGCCAGCCGACAGGGCTTGAACACTGAAGCTTTCTTT
CASRQGLNTEAFF
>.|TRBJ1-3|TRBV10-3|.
TGTGCCATCTTGGGACACCTGGCAAACACCATATATTTT
CAILGHLANTIYF
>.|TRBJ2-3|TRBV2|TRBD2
TGTGCCAGCAGCCCGCGACTAGCGGGGGGGCCAGATACGCAGTATTTT
CASSPRLAGGPDTQYF
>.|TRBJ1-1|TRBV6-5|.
TGTGCCAGCAGTTACTCCCAGAACCACATGAACACTGAAGCTTTCTTT
CASSYSQNHMNTEAFF
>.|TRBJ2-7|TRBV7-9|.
TGTGCCAGCAGCTTACCAGCTTCCTACGAGCAGTACTTC
CASSLPASYEQYF
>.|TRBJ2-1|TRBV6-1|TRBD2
TGTGCCAGCAGTGAACATGAGCGGGGGGCCTACAATGAGCAGTTCTTC
CASSEHERGAYNEQFF
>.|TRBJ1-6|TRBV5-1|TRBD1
TGCGCCAGCAGCCACGACAGGGGGCCTAGTTTATCACCCCTCCACTTT
CASSHDRGPSLSPLHF
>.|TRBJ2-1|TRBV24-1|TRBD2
TGTGCCACCAGTGATTCTCTTTTTCAGGGAGGGACCTACAATGAGCAGTTCTTC
CATSDSLFQGGTYNEQFF
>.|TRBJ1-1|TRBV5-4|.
TGTGCCAGCAGCTTGGTCGCAGGGCTGAACACTGAAGCTTTCTTT
CASSLVAGLNTEAFF
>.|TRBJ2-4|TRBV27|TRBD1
TGTGCCAGCAGTTTCTCTGGGGGCAGGGGGCTGGAGAAAAACATTCAGTACTTC
CASSFSGGRGLEKNIQYF
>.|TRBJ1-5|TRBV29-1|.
TGCAGCGGCGGGTGCTGGGACACCCCCAATCAGCCCCAGCATTTT
CSGGCWDTPNQPQHF
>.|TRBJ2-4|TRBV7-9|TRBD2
TGTGCCAGCAGCGGGGAGGGAGTCAAAAACATTCAGTACTTC
CASSGEGVKNIQYF
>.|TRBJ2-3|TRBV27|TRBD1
TGTGCCACCTCATTAGGGACAGGGGTCAAAGATACGCAGTATTTT
CATSLGTGVKDTQYF
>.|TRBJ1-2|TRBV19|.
TGTGCCAGTAGTGGTCAGGGGTCTGGCTACACCTTC
CASSGQGSGYTF
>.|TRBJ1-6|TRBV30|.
TGTGCCTGGAGTGTACAGGGATTTAGGAATTCACCCCTCCACTTT
CAWSVQGFRNSPLHF
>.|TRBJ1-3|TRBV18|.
TGTGCCAGTATATACGCCCCTGGAAACACCATATATTTT
CASIYAPGNTIYF
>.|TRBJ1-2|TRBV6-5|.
TGTGCCAGCAGTTACCAGGGGTCTGGCTATGGCTACACCTTC
CASSYQGSGYGYTF
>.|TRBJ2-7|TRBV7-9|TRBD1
TGTGCCAGCAGCCGACGGGACAGCTCCTACGAGCAGTACTTC
CASSRRDSSYEQYF
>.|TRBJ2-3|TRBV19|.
TGTGCCAGTAGTAATGCGGGAAGCACAGATACGCAGTATTTT
CASSNAGSTDTQYF
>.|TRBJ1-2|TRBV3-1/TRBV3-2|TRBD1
TGTGCCAGCAGCCTACTGTGGCCGGGACAGGGGATTGGCTACACCTTC
CASSLLWPGQGIGYTF
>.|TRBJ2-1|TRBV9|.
TGTGCCAGCAGCTGGTCCGTGGGCCGCTACAATGAGCAGTTCTTC
CASSWSVGRYNEQFF
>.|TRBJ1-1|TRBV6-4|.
TGTGCCAGCAGTGACCGGGACAACACTGAAGCTTTCTTT
CASSDRDNTEAFF
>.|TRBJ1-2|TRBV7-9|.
TGTGCCAGCAGGGGACACGGGGGGGCTAACTATGGCTACACCTTC
CASRGHGGANYGYTF
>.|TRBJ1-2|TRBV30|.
TGTGCCTGGAGCGTCTGGGGGGACTATGGCTACACCTTC
CAWSVWGDYGYTF
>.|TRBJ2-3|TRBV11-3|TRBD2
TGTGCCAGCAGCCCCGCGGGGGTGAAAGGCACAGATACGCAGTATTTT
CASSPAGVKGTDTQYF
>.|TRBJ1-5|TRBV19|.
TGTGCCAGTAGTATACAGTATTTAGTTGGCAATCAGCCCCAGCATTTT
CASSIQYLVGNQPQHF
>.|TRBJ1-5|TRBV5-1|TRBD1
TGCGCCAGCAGCTCGACGCGGGACAGTAATCAGCCCCAGCATTTT
CASSSTRDSNQPQHF
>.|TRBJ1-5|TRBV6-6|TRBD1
TGTGCCAGCAGTTACTCTGGGGACAGGGTACAGCCCCAGCATTTT
CASSYSGDRVQPQHF
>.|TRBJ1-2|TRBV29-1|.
TGCAGCGTCCCCAGGGTCTCGGGCTATGGCTACACCTTC
CSVPRVSGYGYTF
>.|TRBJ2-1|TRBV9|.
TGTGCCAGCAGCGTAGAGCCCGGGTCCATGAATGAGCAGTTCTTC
CASSVEPGSMNEQFF
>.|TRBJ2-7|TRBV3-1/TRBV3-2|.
TGTGCCAGCAGCCAAGTCGGGCAGGGTCAGTACTTC
CASSQVGQGQYF
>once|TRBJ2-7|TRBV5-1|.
TGCGCCAGCAGCTTAAGGGGAACCCTAACCTACGAGCAGTACTTC
CASSLRGTLTYEQYF
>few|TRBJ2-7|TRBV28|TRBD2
TGTGCCAGCAGGGCCGGGGGGGAAACCTACGAGCAGTACTTC
CASRAGGETYEQYF
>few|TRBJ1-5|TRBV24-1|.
TGTGCCACCAGTGATTCCTCCAGCCCGCGCCAGCCCCAGCATTTT
CATSDSSSPRQPQHF
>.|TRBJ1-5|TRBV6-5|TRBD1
TGTGCCAGCAGAGCTACAGGGGTCAATCAGCCCCAGCATTTT
CASRATGVNQPQHF
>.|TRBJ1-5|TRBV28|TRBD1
TGTGCCAGCAGTTTAGGGACAGGGGCCCAGCCCCAGCATTTT
CASSLGTGAQPQHF
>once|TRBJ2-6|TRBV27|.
TGTGCCAGCAGCATCTCTGGGGCCAACGTCCTGACTTTC
CASSISGANVLTF
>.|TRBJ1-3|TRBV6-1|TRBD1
TGTGCCAGCAGTGGCTGGACAGGGGGTTCTGGAAACACCATATATTTT
CASSGWTGGSGNTIYF
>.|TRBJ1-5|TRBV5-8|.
TGTGCCAGCAGCGGGATGTGGGCTGTTCAGCCCCAGCATTTT
CASSGMWAVQPQHF
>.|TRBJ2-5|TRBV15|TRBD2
TGTGCCACCAGCAGAGATGCGGGGGGGCCAGAGACCCAGTACTTC
CATSRDAGGPETQYF
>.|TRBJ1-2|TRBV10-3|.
TGTGCCATCAGTGAAGTGGGCGAAGGCTACACCTTC
CAISEVGEGYTF
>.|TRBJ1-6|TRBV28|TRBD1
TGTGCCAGCAGTTTCGAGGGGACAGGGAGAAATTCACCCCTCCACTTT
CASSFEGTGRNSPLHF
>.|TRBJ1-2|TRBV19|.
TGTGCCAGTACAGACAACTATGGCTACACCTTC
CASTDNYGYTF
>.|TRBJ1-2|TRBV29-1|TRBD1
TGCAGCGTTGGGGACAGGGTGGGATGGTACACCTTC
CSVGDRVGWYTF
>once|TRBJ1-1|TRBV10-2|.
TGCGCCAGCAGTGGACACGGGACGGCTAACACTGAAGCTTTCTTT
CASSGHGTANTEAFF
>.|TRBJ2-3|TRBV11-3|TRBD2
TGTGCCAGCAGCTTGGCTGGGGGGGGATTTAGCACAGATACGCAGTATTTT
CASSLAGGGFSTDTQYF
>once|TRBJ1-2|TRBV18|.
TGTGCCAGCTCACCCTGGACACCTAACTATGGCTACACCTTC
CASSPWTPNYGYTF
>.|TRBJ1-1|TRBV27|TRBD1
TGTGCCAGCAGCAAGGGACAGGGAGGACGTCTAGCTTTCTTT
CASSKGQGGRLAFF
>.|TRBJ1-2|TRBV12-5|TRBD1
TGTGCTAGTGGTTCATATGACAGGGAAATTGGCTACACCTTC
CASGSYDREIGYTF
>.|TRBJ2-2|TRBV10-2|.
TGCGCCAGCACTACAGGGAATCGGTGGACCGGGGAGCTGTTTTTT
CASTTGNRWTGELFF
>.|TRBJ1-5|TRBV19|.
TGTGCCAGTAGTAAAAGTCAGCCCCAGCATTTT
CASSKSQPQHF
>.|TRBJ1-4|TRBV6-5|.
TGTGCCAGCAGTTACACGGACAGCACAACTAATGAAAAACTGTTTTTT
CASSYTDSTTNEKLFF
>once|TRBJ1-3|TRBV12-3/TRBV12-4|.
TGTGCCAGCAGTTTAAACACCATATATTTT
CASSLNTIYF
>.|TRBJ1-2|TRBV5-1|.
TGCGCCAGCAGCCCTGGGGGGGTGGATGGCTACACCTTC
CASSPGGVDGYTF
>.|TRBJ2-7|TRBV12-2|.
TGTGCAAGTCGCTTAGAACGGACGGAAACACCATGGGAGCAGTACTTC
CASRLERTETPWEQYF